What follows are 7 T cell receptor beta chains derived from one specimen sequenced in a study of OX40 agonist ivuxolimab in advanced cancers. Here immunoSEQ multiplex PCR was the method, and the copy in TCRdb shows in-frame clones only, minus some. The table has about 62,000 clones, roughly 88% seen once. The source material was CD4+ or CD8+ T cells sorted from blood, sampled in a trial of the OX40 agonist ivuxolimab. The receptor set was obtained from an adult with an advanced solid tumor such as melanoma, head and neck, liver or kidney cancer.

The chain carries TRBV5-6 and TRBJ2-1; 7 bases are a match to TRBD1. V lost 2 bases and J lost 1; bases outside the gene matches: 6. CDR1 and CDR2 (germline): SGHDT, YYEEEE. This CDR3 is built from 16 residues. The CDR3 coding sequence is TGTGCCAGCAGCTTTGACAGGGTAACTTCCTACAATGAGCAGTTCTTC. Its protein is CASSFDRVTSYNEQFF.

The CDR3 DNA reads TGTGCCAGCAGTTTCGATACAAACACCGGGGAGCTGTTTTTT. Amino acids: CASSFDTNTGELFF. The chain has TRBV28 and TRBJ2-2; D remains unclear. This CDR3 contains 14 residues. Trimming shortened V by 3 bases and J by 2 bases, and 7 bases separated the two germline ends. CDR1 is MDHEN and CDR2 is SYDVKM in the germline V gene. Variable domain in full (rest from reference TRBV28 and TRBJ2-2): DVKVTQSSRYLVKRTGEKVFLECVQDMDHENMFWYRQDPGLGLRLIYFSYDVKMKEKGDIPEGYSVSREKKERFSLILESASTNQTSMYLCASSFDTNTGELFFGEGSRLTVL.

This chain joins TRBV5-5 and TRBJ2-1; D ambiguous. Trimming pared 4 bases from V and 0 bases from J, leaving 11 bases between. This CDR3 region has 15 residues. Germline lookup yields CDR1 SGHKS and CDR2 YYEKEE (reference sequence). CDR3 sequence: CASSPRTGSYNEQFF. In nucleotides, the CDR3 is TGTGCCAGCAGCCCTCGTACTGGCTCCTACAATGAGCAGTTCTTC.

The rearrangement joins TRBV6-6 to TRBJ2-6; D gene ambiguous. Between the trimmed V and J ends, which lost 6 bases and 0 bases, there was a span of 9 bases. Germline CDR1 MNHNY, CDR2 SVGAGI (reference sequence). This CDR3 has 15 amino acids. The CDR3 loop is CASSSRFSGANVLTF. CDR3 bases: TGTGCCAGCAGCTCGCGGTTCTCTGGGGCCAACGTCCTGACTTTC.

This chain uses TRBV13 with TRBJ1-3; a weak D match, TRBD1 (6 bases). V was clipped by 7 bases and J by 0 bases, with 10 bases between them. This CDR3 has 14 residues. Per the germline V gene, CDR1 is PRHDT and CDR2 is FYEKMQ (reference sequence). The CDR3 nucleotides read TGTGCCAGCACCGGACAGCACTCTGGAAACACCATATATTTT. It translates to CASTGQHSGNTIYF.

V gene TRBV10-2 combines with J gene TRBJ2-5; possibly TRBD1 for D (5 bases). The V gene lost 6 bases and the J gene lost 3 bases, with 11 bases spanning the gap. Germline V gene data show CDR1 as WSHSY and CDR2 as SAAADI. CDR3 size: 13 residues. The CDR3 spells CASRIAGKETQYF. CDR3 DNA: TGCGCCAGCAGAATCGCAGGGAAAGAGACCCAGTACTTC.

This clone was observed a single time. The CDR3 coding sequence is TGCGCCAGCAAAACGGGGGGGTCCCTCGGGACAGATACGCAGTATTTT. Protein: CASKTGGSLGTDTQYF. The chain recombines TRBV5-1 with TRBJ2-3; 8 positions match TRBD2. In germline, CDR1 is SGHRS, CDR2 YFSETQ. The V segment lost 6 bases and the J segment 3 bases; nucleotides outside the gene matches: 12. This CDR3 is built from 16 residues.